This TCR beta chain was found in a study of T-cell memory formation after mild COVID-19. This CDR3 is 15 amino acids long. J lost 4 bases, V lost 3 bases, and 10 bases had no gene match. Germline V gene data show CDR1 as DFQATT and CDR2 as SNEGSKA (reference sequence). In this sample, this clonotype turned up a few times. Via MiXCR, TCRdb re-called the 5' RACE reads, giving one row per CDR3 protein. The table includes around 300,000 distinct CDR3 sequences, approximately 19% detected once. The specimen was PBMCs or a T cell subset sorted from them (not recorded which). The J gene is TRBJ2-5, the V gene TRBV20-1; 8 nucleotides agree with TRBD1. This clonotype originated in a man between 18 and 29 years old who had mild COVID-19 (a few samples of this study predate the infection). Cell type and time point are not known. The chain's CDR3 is CSASGQGAGRETQYF. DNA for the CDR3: TGCAGTGCTAGCGGGCAGGGGGCCGGTCGAGAGACCCAGTACTTC.